This TCR beta chain was identified during a study of early stage breast cancer tumors. Study-level findings and limits: Enriched TCRB sequences shared across patients were mostly commonly generated sequences.

This CDR3 spans 13 amino acids. V lost 2 bases and J lost 5, with 8 bases in between. Germline V CDR1 and CDR2: SNHLY, FYNNEI. Sequenced by immunoSEQ multiplex PCR; TCRdb stores in-frame clones only, minus some. The repertoire includes about 41,000 clones, about 73% of them detected once, and about 7.2% sits in the top ten. Comment on this clone: Antigen: not known.

V and J are TRBV2 and TRBJ2-3, with unresolved D. The receptor comes from a person aged 45 to 59 with breast cancer. The source material was blood. CDR3 residues: CASSERLGDTQYF. In DNA form, the CDR3 reads TGTGCCAGCAGTGAAAGACTCGGAGATACGCAGTATTTT.